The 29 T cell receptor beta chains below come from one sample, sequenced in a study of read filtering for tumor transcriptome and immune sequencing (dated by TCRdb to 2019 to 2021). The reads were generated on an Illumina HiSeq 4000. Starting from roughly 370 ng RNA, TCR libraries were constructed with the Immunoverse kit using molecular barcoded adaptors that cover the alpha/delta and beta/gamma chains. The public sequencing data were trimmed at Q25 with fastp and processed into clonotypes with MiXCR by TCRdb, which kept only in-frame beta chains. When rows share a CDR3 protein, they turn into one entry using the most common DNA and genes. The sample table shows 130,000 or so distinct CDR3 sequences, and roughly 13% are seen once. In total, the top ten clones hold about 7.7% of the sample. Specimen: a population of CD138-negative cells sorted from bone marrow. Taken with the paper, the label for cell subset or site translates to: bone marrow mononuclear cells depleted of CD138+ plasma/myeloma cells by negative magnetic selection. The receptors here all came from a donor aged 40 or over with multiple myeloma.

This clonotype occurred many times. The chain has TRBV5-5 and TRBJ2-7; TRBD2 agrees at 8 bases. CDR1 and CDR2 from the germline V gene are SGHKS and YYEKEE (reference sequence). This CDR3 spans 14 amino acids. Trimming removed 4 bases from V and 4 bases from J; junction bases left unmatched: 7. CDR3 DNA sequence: TGTGCCAGCAGCCCCACTAGCGGATCGTACGAGCAGTACTTC. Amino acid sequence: CASSPTSGSYEQYF.

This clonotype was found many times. CDR3 region: CSATSGSGGTDTQYF. The CDR3 DNA is TGCAGTGCTACCAGCGGGAGTGGGGGCACAGATACGCAGTATTTT. The chain recombines TRBV20-1 with TRBJ2-3, with 8 bases identical to TRBD2. V shed 4 bases, J shed 1 base, and the junction held 7 bases outside the gene matches. CDR1 and CDR2 (germline): DFQATT, SNEGSKA (reference sequence). The CDR3 runs 15 residues.

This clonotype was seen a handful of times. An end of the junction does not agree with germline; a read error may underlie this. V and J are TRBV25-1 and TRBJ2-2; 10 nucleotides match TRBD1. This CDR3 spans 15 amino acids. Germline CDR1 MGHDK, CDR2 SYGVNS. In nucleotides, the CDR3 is TGTGCCGGCAGTCCGGGACAGGGGAGCACCGGGGAGCTGTTTTTT. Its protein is CAGSPGQGSTGELFF.

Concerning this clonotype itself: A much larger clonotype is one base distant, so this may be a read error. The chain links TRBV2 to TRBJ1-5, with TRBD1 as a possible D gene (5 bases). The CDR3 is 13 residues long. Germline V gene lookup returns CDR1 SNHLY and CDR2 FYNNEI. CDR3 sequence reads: CVSGGTDNQPQHF. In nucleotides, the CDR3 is TGTGTCAGCGGGGGGACTGATAATCAGCCCCAGCATTTT. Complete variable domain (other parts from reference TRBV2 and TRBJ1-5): EPEVTQTPSHQVTQMGQEVILRCVPISNHLYFYWYRQILGQKVEFLVSFYNNEISEKSEIFDDQFSVERPDGSNFTLKIRSTKLEDSAMYFCVSGGTDNQPQHFGDGTRLSIL.

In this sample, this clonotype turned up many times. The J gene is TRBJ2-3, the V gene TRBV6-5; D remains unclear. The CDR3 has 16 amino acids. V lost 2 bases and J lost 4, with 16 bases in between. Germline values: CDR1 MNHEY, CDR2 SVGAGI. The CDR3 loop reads CASSYEAGPISDTQYF. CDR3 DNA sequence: TGTGCCAGCAGTTACGAGGCAGGCCCTATCTCAGATACGCAGTATTTT.

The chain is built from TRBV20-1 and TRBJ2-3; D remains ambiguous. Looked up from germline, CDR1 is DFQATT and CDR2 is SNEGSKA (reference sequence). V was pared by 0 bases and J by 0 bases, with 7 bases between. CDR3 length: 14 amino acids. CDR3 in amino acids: CSARDSLSTDTQYF. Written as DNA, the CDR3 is TGCAGTGCTAGAGACAGCCTCAGCACAGATACGCAGTATTTT.

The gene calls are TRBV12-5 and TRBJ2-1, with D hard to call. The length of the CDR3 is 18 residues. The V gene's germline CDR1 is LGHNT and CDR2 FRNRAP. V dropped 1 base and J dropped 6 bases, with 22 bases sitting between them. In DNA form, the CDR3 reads TGTGCTAGTGGTTTGGCCGCCTCCGGACCCCTCGGCTTCAATGAGCAGTTCTTC. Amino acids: CASGLAASGPLGFNEQFF.

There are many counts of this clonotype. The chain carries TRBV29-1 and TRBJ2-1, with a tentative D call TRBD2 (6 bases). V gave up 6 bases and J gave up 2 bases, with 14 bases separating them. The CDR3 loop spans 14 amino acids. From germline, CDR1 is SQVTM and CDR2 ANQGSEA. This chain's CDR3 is CSVVRESAYNEQFF. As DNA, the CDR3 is TGCAGCGTCGTACGGGAGAGCGCCTACAATGAGCAGTTCTTC.

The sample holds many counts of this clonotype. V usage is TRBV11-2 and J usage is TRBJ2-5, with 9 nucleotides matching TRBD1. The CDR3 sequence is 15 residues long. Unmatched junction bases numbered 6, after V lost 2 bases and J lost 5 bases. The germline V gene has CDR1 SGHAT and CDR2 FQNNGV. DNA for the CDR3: TGTGCCAGCAGCTTAATTGACAGGGGGATGGAGACCCAGTACTTC. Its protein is CASSLIDRGMETQYF.

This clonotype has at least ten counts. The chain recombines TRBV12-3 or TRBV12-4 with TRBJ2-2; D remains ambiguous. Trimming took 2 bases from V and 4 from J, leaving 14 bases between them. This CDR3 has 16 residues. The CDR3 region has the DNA TGTGCCAGCAGTTTAAGGAGCAGGTTCCTCACCGGGGAGCTGTTTTTT. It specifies CASSLRSRFLTGELFF.

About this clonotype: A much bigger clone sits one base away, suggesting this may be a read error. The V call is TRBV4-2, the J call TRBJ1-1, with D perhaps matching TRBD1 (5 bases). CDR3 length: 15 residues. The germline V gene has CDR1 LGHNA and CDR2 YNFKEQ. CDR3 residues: CASSQQDRFNTEALF. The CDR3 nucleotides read TGTGCCAGCAGCCAACAAGACAGATTTAACACTGAAGCTCTCTTT.

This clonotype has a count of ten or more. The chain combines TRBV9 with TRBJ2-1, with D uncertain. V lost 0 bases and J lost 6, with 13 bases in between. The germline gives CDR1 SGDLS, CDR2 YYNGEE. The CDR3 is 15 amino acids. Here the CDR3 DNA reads TGTGCCAGCAGCGTAGTGTCTAGTTGGCCCAATGAGCAGTTCTTC. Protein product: CASSVVSSWPNEQFF.

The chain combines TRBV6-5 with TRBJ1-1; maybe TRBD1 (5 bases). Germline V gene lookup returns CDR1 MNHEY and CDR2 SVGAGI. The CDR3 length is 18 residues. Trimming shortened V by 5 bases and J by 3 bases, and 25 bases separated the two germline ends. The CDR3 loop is CASSPPSYSGPSDTEAFF. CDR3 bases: TGTGCCAGCAGTCCTCCCTCCTATTCGGGGCCTTCGGACACTGAAGCTTTCTTT.

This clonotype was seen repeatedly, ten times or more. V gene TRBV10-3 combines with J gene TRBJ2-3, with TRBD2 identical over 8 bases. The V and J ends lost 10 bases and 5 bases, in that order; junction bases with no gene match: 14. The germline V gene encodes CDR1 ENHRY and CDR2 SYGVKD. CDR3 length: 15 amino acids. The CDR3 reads CATGGNRGTGDTQYF. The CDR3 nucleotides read TGTGCCACGGGGGGGAACCGCGGTACTGGAGATACGCAGTATTTT.

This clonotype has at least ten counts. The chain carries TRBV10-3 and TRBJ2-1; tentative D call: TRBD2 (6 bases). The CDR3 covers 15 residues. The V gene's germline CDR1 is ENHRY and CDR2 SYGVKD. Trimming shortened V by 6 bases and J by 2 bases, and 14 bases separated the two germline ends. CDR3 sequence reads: CAISPDPGAYNEQFF. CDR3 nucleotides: TGTGCCATCAGCCCGGACCCGGGGGCCTACAATGAGCAGTTCTTC.

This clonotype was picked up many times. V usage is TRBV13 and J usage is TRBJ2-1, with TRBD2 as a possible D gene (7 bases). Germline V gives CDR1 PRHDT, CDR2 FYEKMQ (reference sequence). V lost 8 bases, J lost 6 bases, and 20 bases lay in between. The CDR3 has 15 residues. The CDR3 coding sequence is TGTGCCAGCGGAGGGGGGGCAGCACGATCCAATGAGCAGTTCTTC. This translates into CASGGGAARSNEQFF.

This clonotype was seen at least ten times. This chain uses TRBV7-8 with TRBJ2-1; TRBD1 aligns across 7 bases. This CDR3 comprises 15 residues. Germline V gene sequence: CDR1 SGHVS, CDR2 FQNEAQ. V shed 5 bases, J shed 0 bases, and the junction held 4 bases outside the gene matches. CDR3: CASSLRGSSYNEQFF. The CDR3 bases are TGTGCCAGCAGCCTCAGGGGGAGCTCCTACAATGAGCAGTTCTTC.

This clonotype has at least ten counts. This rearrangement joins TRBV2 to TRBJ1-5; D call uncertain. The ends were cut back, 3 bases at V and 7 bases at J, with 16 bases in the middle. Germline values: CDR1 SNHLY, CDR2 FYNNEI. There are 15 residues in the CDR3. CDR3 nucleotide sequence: TGTGCCAGCAGTGACTTGAATATGCAAGACCAGCCCCAGCATTTT. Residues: CASSDLNMQDQPQHF.

The CDR3, as DNA: TGTGCCACCAGTTCTAGCGGGAGAAGTGAGCAGTTCTTC. It translates to CATSSSGRSEQFF. V and J are TRBV24-1 and TRBJ2-1; TRBD2 matches at 10 bases. V shed 6 bases, J shed 9 bases, and the junction held 4 bases outside the gene matches. The CDR3 covers 13 residues. CDR1 and CDR2 from the germline V gene are KGHDR and SFDVKD.

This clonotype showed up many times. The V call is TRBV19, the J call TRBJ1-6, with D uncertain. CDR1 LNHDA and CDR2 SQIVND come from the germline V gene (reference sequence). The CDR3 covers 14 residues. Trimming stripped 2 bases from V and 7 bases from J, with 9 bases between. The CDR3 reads CASSISRGNSPLHF. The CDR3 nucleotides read TGTGCCAGTAGTATATCTAGAGGAAATTCACCCCTCCACTTT.

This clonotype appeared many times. DNA for the CDR3: TGCAGTGCTAGAGATCCATCCCTCCCAGAGGGCAACACTGAAGCTTTCTTT. This encodes CSARDPSLPEGNTEAFF. The rearrangement links TRBV20-1 to TRBJ1-1; D is ambiguous. Per the germline V gene, CDR1 is DFQATT and CDR2 is SNEGSKA (reference sequence). V was pared by 0 bases and J by 2 bases, with 19 bases between. This CDR3 is built from 17 residues.

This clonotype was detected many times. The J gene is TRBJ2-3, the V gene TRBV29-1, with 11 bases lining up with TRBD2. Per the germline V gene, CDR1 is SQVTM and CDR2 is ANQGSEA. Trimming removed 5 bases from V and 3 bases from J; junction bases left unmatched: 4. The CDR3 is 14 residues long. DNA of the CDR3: TGCAGCGTTCGTACTAGCGGGAGTACAGATACGCAGTATTTT. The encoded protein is CSVRTSGSTDTQYF.

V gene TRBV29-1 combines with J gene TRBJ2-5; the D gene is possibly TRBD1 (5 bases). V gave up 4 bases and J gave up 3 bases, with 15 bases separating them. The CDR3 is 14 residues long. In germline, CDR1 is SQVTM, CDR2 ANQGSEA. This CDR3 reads CSVVRHRSEETQYF. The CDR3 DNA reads TGCAGCGTTGTCAGGCACAGGTCGGAAGAGACCCAGTACTTC. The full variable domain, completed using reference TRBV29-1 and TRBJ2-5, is SAVISQKPSRDICQRGTSLTIQCQVDSQVTMMFWYRQQPGQSLTLIATANQGSEATYESGFVIDKFPISRPNLTFSTLTVSNMSPEDSSIYLCSVVRHRSEETQYFGPGTRLLVL.

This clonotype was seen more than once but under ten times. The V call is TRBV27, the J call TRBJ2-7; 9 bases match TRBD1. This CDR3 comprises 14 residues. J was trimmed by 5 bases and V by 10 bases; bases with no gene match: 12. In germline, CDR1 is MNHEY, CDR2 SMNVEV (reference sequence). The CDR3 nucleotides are TGTGCCATCGTGCCGGGACAGGGATACCACGAGCAGTACTTC. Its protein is CAIVPGQGYHEQYF.

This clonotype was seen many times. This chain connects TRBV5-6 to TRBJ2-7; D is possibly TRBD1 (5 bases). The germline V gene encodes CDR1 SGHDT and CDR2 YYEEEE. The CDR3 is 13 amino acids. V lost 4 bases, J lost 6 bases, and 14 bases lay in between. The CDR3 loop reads CASSAATGGEQYF. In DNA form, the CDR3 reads TGTGCCAGCAGCGCGGCCACAGGCGGCGAGCAGTACTTC.

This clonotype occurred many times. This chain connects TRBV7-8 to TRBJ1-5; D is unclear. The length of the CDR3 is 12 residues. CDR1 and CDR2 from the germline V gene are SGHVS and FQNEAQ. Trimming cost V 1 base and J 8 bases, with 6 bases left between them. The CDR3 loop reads CASSLGGEPQHF. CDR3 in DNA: TGTGCCAGCAGCTTAGGGGGAGAGCCCCAGCATTTT.

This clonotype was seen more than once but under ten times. CDR3 coding DNA: TGTGCCCCCTTAGAAGCGGTGGTGGGAGATACGCAGTATTTT. Translated, it gives CAPLEAVVGDTQYF. The chain employs TRBV21-1 and TRBJ2-3; TRBD2, as called in the table, went unchecked against the DNA. TRBV21-1 constitutes a pseudogene. The CDR3 extends over 14 amino acids.

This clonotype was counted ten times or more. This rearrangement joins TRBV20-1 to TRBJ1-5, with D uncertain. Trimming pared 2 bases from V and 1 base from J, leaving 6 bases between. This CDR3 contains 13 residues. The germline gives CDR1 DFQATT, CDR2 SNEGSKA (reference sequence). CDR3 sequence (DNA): TGCAGTGCTAGAATGGACAGCAATCAGCCCCAGCATTTT. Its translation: CSARMDSNQPQHF.

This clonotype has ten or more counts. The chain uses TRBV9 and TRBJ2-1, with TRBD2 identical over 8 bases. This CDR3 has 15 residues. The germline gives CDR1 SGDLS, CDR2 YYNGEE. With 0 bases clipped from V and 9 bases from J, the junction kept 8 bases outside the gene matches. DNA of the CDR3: TGTGCCAGCAGCGTAGGAGGGCGGGAGGTGGTTGAGCAGTTCTTC. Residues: CASSVGGREVVEQFF.